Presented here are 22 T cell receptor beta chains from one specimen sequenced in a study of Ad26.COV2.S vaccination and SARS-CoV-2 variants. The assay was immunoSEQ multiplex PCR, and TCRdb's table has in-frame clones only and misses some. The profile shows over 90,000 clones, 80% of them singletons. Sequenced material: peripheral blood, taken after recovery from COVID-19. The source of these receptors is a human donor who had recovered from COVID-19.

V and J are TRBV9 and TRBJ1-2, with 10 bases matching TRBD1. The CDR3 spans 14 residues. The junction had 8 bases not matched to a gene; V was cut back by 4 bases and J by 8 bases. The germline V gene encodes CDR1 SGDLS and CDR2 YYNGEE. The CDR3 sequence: CASSTWDRGGGYTF. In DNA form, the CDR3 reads TGTGCCAGCAGCACCTGGGACAGGGGAGGAGGCTACACCTTC.

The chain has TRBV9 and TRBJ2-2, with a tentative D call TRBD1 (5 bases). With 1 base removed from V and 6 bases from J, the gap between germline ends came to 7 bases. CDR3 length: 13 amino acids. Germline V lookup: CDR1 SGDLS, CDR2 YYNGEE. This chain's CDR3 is CASSVTGAGELFF. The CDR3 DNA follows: TGTGCCAGCAGCGTAACAGGTGCCGGGGAGCTGTTTTTT.

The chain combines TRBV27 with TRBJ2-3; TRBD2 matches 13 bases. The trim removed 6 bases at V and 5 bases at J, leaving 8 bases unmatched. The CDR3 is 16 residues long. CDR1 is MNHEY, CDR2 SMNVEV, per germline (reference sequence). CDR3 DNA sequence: TGTGCCAGCAGCTCCGGGACTAGCGGGGTGTTAGATACGCAGTATTTT. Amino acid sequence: CASSSGTSGVLDTQYF.

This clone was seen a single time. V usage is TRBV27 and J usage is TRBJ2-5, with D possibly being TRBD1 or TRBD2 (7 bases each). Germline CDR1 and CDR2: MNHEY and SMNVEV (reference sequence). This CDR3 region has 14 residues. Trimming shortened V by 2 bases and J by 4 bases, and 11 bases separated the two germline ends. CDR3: CASSLQGGRETQYF. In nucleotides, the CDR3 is TGTGCCAGCAGTTTACAGGGGGGGAGAGAGACCCAGTACTTC.

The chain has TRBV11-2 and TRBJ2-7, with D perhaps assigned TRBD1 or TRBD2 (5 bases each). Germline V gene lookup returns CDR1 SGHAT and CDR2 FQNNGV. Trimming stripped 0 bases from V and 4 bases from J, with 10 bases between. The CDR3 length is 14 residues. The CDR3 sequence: CASSLDPGTYEQYF. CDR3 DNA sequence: TGTGCCAGCAGCTTAGATCCGGGGACGTACGAGCAGTACTTC. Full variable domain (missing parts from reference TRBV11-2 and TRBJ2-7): EAGVAQSPRYKIIEKRQSVAFWCNPISGHATLYWYQQILGQGPKLLIQFQNNGVVDDSQLPKDRFSAERLKGVDSTLKIQPAKLEDSAVYLCASSLDPGTYEQYFGPGTRLTVT.

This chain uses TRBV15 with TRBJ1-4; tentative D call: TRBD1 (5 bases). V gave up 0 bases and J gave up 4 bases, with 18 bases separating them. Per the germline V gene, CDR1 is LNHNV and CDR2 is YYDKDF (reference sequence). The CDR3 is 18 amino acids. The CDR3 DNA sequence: TGTGCCACCAGCAGAGATAAGGGGCAGGCCGGGGGTAATGAAAAACTGTTTTTT. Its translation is CATSRDKGQAGGNEKLFF.

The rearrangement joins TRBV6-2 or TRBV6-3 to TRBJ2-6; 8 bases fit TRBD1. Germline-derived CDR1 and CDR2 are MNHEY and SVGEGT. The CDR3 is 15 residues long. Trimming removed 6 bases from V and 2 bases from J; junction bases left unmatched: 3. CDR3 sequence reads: CASSLQGAGANVLTF. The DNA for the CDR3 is TGTGCCAGCAGCCTACAGGGGGCTGGGGCCAACGTCCTGACTTTC.

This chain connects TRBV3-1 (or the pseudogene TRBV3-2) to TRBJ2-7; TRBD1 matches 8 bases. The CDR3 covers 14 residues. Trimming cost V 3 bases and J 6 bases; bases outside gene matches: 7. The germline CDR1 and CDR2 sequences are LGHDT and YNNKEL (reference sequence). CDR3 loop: CASSQGPTGGEQYF. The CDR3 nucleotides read TGTGCCAGCAGCCAGGGTCCTACAGGGGGCGAGCAGTACTTC.

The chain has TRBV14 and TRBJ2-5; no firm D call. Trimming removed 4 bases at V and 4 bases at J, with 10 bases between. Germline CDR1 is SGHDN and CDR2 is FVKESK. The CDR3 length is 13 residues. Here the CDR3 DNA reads TGTGCCAGCAGCCCCAGAGTCCGAGAGACCCAGTACTTC. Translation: CASSPRVRETQYF.

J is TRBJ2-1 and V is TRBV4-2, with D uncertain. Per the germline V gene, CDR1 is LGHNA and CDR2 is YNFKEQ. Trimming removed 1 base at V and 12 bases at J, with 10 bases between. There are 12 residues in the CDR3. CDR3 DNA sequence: TGTGCCAGCAGCCAAGCGACCGGTTGGCAGTTCTTC. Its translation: CASSQATGWQFF.

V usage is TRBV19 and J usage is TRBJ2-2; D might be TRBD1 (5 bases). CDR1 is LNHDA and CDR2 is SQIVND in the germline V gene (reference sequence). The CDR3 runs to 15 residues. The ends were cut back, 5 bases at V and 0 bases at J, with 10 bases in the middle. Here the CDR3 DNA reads TGTGCCAGTAGTCTGGGGCTTGCGAACACCGGGGAGCTGTTTTTT. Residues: CASSLGLANTGELFF. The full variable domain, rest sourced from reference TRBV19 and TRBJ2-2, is DGGITQSPKYLFRKEGQNVTLSCEQNLNHDAMYWYRQDPGQGLRLIYYSQIVNDFQKGDIAEGYSVSREKKESFPLTVTSAQKNPTAFYLCASSLGLANTGELFFGEGSRLTVL.

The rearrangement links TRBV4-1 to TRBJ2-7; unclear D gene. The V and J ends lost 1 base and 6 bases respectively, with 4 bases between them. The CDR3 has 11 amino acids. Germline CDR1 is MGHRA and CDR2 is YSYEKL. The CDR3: CASSQAREQYF. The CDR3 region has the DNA TGCGCCAGCAGCCAAGCTCGCGAGCAGTACTTC.

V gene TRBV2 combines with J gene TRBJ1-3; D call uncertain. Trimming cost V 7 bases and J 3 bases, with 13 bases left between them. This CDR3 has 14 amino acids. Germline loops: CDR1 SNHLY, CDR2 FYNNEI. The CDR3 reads CASMGSFYGNTIYF. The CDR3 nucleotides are TGTGCCAGCATGGGCTCATTCTATGGAAACACCATATATTTT.

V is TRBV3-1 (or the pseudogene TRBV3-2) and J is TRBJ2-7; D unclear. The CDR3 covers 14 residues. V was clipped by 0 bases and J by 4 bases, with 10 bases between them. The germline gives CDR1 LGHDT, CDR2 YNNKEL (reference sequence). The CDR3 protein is CASSQDSVQYEQYF. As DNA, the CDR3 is TGTGCCAGCAGCCAAGATTCAGTGCAGTACGAGCAGTACTTC.

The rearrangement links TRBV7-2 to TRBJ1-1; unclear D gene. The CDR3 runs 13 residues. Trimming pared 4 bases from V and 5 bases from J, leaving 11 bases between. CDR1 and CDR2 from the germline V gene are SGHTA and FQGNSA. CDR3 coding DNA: TGTGCCAGCAGCTCGTCGGAGGGAACTGAAGCTTTCTTT. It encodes CASSSSEGTEAFF.

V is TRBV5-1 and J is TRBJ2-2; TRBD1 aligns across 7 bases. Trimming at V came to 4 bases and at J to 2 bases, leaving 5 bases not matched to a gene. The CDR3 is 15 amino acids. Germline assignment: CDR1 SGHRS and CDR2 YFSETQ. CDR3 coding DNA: TGCGCCAGCAGCACGGGACAGACTAACACCGGGGAGCTGTTTTTT. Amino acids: CASSTGQTNTGELFF.

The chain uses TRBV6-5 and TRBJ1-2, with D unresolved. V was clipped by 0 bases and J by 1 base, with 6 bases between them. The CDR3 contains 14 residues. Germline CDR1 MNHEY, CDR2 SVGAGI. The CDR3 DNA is TGTGCCAGCAGTTACTCACCATTTAACTATGGCTACACCTTC. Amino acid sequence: CASSYSPFNYGYTF.

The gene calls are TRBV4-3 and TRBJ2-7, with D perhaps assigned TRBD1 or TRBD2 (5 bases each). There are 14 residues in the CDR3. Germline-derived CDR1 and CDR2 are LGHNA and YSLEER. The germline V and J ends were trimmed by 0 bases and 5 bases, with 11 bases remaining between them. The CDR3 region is CASSQDMGVDEQYF. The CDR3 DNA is TGCGCCAGCAGCCAAGATATGGGGGTTGACGAGCAGTACTTC.

CDR3 amino acids: CATTAGVDTDTQYF. CDR3 nucleotide sequence: TGTGCCACCACAGCAGGGGTTGACACAGATACGCAGTATTTT. This sequence joins TRBV10-3 and TRBJ2-3, with a weak D call TRBD1 (6 bases). V gave up 10 bases and J gave up 2 bases, with 16 bases separating them. Germline CDR1 ENHRY, CDR2 SYGVKD. The CDR3 is 14 residues long.

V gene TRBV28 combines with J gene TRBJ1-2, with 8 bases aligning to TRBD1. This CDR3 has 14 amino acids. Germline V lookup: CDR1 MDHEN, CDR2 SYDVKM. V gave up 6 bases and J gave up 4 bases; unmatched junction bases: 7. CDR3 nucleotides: TGTGCCAGCAGGCCGGGACAGGTTAGCTATGGCTACACCTTC. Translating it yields CASRPGQVSYGYTF.

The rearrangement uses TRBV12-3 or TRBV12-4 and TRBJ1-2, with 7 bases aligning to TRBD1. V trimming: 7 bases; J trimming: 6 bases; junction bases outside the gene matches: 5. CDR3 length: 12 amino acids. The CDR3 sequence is CASTEQGNGYTF. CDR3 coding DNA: TGTGCCAGCACTGAACAGGGGAATGGCTACACCTTC.

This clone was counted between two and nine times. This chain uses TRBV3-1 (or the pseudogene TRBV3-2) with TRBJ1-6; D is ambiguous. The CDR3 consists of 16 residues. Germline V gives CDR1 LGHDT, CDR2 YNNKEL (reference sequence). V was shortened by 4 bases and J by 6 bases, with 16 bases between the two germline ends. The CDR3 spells CASSLGPPNLNSPLHF. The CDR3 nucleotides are TGTGCCAGCAGCCTAGGACCGCCTAACCTTAATTCACCCCTCCACTTT.